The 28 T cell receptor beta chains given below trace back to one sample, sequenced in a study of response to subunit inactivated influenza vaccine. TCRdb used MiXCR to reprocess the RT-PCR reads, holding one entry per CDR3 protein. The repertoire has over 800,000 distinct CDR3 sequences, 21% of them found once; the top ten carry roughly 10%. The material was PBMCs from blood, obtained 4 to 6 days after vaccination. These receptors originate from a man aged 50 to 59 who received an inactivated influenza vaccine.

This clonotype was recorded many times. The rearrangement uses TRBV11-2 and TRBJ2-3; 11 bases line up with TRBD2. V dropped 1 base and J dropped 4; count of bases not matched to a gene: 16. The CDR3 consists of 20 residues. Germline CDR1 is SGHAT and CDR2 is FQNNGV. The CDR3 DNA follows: TGTGCCAGCAGCTTAGTCTTTGCGGGACTAGCGGCCCCATATGCAGATACGCAGTATTTT. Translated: CASSLVFAGLAAPYADTQYF.

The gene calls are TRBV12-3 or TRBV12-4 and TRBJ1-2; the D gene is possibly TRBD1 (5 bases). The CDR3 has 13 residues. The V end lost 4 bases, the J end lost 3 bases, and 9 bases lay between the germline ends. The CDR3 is CASSSGVYYGYTF. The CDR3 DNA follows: TGTGCCAGCAGTTCGGGGGTCTACTATGGCTACACCTTC.

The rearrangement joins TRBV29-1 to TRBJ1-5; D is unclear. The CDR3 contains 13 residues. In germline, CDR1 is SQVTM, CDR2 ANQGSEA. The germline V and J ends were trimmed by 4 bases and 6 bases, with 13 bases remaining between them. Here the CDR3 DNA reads TGCAGCGTTGTAGCCTCTTGGGGTCAGCCCCAGCATTTT. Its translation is CSVVASWGQPQHF.

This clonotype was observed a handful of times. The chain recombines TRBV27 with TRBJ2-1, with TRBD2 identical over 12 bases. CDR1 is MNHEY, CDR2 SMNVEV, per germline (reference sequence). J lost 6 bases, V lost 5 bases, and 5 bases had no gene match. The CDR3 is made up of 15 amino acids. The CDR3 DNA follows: TGTGCCAGCAGTGTTCTAGCGGGGGGGCTCAATGAGCAGTTCTTC. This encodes CASSVLAGGLNEQFF.

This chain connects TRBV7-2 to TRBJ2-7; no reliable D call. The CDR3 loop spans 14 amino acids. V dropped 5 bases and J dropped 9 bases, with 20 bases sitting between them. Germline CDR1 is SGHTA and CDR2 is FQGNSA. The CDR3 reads CASSPGRPDGGQYF. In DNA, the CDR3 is TGTGCCAGCAGCCCCGGACGGCCCGACGGTGGGCAGTACTTC.

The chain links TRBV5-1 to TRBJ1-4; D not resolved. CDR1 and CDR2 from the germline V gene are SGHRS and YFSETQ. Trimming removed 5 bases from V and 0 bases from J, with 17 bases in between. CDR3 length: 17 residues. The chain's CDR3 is CASRGLTSGATNEKLFF. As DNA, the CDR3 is TGCGCCAGCAGAGGCCTCACCAGTGGGGCAACTAATGAAAAACTGTTTTTT. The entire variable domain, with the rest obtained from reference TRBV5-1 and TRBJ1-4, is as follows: KAGVTQTPRYLIKTRGQQVTLSCSPISGHRSVSWYQQTPGQGLQFLFEYFSETQRNKGNFPGRFSGRQFSNSRSEMNVSTLELGDSALYLCASRGLTSGATNEKLFFGSGTQLSVL.

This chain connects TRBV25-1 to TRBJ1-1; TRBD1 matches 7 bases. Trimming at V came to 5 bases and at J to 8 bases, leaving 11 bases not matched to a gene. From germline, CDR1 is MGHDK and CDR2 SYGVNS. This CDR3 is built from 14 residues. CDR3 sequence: CASSHRTGLFEAFF. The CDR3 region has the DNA TGTGCCAGCAGTCATCGGACAGGCCTTTTCGAAGCTTTCTTT.

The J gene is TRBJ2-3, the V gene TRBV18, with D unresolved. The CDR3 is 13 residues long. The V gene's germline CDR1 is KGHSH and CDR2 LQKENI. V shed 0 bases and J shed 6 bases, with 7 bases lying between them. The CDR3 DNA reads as TGTGCCAGCTCACCACCGTCGGTGGATACGCAGTATTTT. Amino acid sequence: CASSPPSVDTQYF.

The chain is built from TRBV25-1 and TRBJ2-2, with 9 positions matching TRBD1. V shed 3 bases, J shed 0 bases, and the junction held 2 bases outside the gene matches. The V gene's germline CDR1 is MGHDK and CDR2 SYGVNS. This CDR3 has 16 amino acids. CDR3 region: CASSDWDRANTGELFF. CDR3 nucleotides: TGTGCCAGCAGTGATTGGGACAGGGCGAACACCGGGGAGCTGTTTTTT. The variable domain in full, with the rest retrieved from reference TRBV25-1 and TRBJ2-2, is EADIYQTPRYLVIGTGKKITLECSQTMGHDKMYWYQQDPGMELHLIHYSYGVNSTEKGDLSSESTVSRIRTEHFPLTLESARPSHTSQYLCASSDWDRANTGELFFGEGSRLTVL.

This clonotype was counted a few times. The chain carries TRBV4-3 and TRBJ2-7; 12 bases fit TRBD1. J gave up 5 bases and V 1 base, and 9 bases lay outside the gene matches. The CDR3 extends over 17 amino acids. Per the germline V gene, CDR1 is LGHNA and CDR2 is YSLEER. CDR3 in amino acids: CASSQGGWGQGADEQYF. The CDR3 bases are TGCGCCAGCAGCCAAGGGGGTTGGGGACAGGGGGCCGACGAGCAGTACTTC.

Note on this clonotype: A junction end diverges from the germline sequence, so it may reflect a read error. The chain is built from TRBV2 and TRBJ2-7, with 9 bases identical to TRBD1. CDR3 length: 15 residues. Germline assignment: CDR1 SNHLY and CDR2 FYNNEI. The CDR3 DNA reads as TGTGCCAGCAGCGAAGGGACAGGGAGCGGCTACGAGCAGTACTTC. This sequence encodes CASSEGTGSGYEQYF.

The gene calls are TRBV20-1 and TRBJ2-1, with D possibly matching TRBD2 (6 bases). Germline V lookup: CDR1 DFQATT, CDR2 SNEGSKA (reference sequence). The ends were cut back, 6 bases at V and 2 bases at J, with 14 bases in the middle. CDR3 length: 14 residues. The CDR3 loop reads CSANAREPYNEQFF. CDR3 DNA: TGCAGTGCAAACGCACGGGAGCCCTACAATGAGCAGTTCTTC.

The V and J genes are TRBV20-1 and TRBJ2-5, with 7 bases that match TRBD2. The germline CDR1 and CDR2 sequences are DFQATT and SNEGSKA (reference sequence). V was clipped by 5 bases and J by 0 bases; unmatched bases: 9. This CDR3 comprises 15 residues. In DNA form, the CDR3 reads TGCAGTGCTCCCTCACAAAGCGGGGACCAAGAGACCCAGTACTTC. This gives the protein CSAPSQSGDQETQYF.

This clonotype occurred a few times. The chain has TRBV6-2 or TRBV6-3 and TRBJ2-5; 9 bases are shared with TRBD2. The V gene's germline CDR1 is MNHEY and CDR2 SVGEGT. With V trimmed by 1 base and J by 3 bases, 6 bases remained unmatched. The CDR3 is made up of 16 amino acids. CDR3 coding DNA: TGTGCCAGCAGTTACTTCAGCGGGGGGACGGAAGAGACCCAGTACTTC. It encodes CASSYFSGGTEETQYF.

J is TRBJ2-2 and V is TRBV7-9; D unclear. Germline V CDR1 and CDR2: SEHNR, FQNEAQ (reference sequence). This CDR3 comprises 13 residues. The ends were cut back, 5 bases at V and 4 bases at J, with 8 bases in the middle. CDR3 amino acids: CASSTQSTGELFF. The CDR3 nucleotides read TGTGCCAGCAGCACCCAAAGCACCGGGGAGCTGTTTTTT.

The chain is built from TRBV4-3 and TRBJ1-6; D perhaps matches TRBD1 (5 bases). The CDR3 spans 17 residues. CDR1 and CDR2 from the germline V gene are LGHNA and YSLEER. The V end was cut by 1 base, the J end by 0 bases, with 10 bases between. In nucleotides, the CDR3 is TGCGCCAGCAGCCAAGCCCCGAGGGGCTCCTATAATTCACCCCTCCACTTT. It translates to CASSQAPRGSYNSPLHF.

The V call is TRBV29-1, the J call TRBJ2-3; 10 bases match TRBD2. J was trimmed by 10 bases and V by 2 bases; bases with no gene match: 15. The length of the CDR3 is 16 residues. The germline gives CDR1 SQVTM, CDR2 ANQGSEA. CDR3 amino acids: CSVEKAGGLPGGAQYF. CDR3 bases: TGCAGCGTTGAAAAAGCGGGGGGGCTTCCGGGCGGGGCGCAGTATTTT.

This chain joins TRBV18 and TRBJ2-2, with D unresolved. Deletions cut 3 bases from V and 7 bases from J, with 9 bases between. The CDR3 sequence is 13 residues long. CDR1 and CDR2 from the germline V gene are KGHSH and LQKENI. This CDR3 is CASSPRVIGELFF. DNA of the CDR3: TGTGCCAGCTCACCGAGAGTTATCGGGGAGCTGTTTTTT.

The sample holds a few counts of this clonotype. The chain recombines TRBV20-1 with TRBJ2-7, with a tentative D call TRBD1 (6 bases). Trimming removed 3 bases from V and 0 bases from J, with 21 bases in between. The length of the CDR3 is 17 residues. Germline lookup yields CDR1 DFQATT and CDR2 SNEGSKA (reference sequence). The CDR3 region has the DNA TGCAGTGCTAGGCTCTCGGGACAACTATTTTCCTCCTACGAGCAGTACTTC. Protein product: CSARLSGQLFSSYEQYF.

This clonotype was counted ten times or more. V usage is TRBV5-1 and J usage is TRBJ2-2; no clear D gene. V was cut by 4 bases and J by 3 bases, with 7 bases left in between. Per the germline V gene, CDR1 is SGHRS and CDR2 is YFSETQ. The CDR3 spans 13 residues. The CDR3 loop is CASSGKDTGELFF. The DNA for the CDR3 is TGCGCCAGCAGCGGGAAGGACACCGGGGAGCTGTTTTTT.

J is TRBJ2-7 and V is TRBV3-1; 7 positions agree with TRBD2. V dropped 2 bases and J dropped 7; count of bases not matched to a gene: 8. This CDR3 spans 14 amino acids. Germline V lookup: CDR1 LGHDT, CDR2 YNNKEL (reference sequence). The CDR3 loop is CASSQPGTMGEQYF. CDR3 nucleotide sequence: TGTGCCAGCAGCCAACCAGGGACTATGGGTGAGCAGTACTTC.

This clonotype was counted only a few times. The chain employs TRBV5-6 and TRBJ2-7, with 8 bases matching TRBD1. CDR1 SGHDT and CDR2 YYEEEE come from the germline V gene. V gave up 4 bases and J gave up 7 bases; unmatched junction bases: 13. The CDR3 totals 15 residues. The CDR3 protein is CASSLDRERPREQYF. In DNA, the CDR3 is TGTGCCAGCAGCCTGGACAGGGAGCGGCCGCGAGAGCAGTACTTC.

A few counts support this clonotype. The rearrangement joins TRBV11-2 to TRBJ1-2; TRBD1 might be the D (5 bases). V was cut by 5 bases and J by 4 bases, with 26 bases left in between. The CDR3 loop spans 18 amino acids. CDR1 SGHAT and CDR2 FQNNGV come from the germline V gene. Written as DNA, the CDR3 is TGTGCCAGCAGCCAACGCCGGGGCCACCCCCTAGAAGGCTATGGCTACACCTTC. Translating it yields CASSQRRGHPLEGYGYTF.

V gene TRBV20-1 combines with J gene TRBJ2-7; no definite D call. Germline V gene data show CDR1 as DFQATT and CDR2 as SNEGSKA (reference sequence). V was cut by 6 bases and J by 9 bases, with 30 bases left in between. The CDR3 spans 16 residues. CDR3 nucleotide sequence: TGCAGTGCCCACTACCGAGACTCCCCCCGCCCCCTCGTGCAGTACTTC. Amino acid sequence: CSAHYRDSPRPLVQYF.

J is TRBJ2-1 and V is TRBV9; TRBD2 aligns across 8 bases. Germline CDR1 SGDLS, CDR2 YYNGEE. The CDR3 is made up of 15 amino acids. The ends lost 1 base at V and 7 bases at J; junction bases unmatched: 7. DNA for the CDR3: TGTGCCAGCAGCGTAAGCGGGAGAGGTTGGAATGAGCAGTTCTTC. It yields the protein CASSVSGRGWNEQFF.

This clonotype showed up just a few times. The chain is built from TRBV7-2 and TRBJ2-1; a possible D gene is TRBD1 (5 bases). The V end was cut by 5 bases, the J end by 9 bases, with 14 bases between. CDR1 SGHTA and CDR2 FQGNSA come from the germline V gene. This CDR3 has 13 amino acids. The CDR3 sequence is CASSQGAAGEQFF. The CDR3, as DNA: TGTGCCAGCAGCCAAGGGGCGGCCGGTGAGCAGTTCTTC.

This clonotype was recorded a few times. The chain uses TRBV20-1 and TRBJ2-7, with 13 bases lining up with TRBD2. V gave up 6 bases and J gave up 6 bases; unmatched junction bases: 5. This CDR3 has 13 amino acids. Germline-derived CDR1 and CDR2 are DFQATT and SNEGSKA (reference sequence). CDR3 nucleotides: TGCAGTGCGGGACTAGCGGGAAGAAGCGAGCAGTACTTC. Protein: CSAGLAGRSEQYF.

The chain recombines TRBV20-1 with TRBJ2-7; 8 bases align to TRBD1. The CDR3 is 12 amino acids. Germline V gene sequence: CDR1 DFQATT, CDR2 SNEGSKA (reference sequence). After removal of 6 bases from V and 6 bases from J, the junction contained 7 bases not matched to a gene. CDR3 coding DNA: TGCAGTGCCAGACAGGGGATCGGCGAGCAGTACTTC. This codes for CSARQGIGEQYF.